This T cell receptor beta chain was observed in a study of Ad26.COV2.S vaccination and SARS-CoV-2 variants. Findings and caveats of the study: Researchers reported similar non-spike TCR breadth in vaccine and placebo recipients. TCR breadth and depth estimates may have understated total T cell responses. Vaccinated individuals (as opposed to placebo recipients) had higher spike-specific TCR breadth. Substantial response breadth was reportedly seen for spike-specific CD8+ and CD4+ T cells after vaccination.

Some clones are missing from TCRdb's copy, which holds only in-frame ones; the method was immunoSEQ multiplex PCR. The sample consists of about 100,000 clones, 80% of them appearing once. With respect to this clone: What it binds is unknown.

CDR1 is SGHKS and CDR2 is YYEKEE in the germline V gene (reference sequence). Trimming took off 0 bases at V and 8 bases at J, with 11 bases between the two ends. The CDR3 contains 14 residues. Sequences were derived from peripheral blood, sampled after recovery from COVID-19. This receptor was obtained from a human donor who had recovered from COVID-19. The V gene is TRBV5-5, the J gene TRBJ1-4; unclear D gene. CDR3 sequence: CASSLVGFGEKLFF. For the CDR3, the DNA is TGTGCCAGCAGCTTGGTGGGGTTTGGAGAAAAACTGTTTTTT.